These 27 T cell receptor beta chains came from one sample sequenced in a study of cytomegalovirus exposure and HLA in healthy donors. With 60 Vbeta and 13 Jbeta primers, the PCR was carried out. Produced via immunoSEQ multiplex PCR; TCRdb's table is partial and in-frame only. The sample is made up of roughly 76,000 clones, and the top ten hold roughly 2.3% of it. The material sequenced was PBMCs. The receptor set was obtained from a female donor in good health and CMV-seropositive.

This chain links TRBV5-1 with TRBJ2-6; 7 positions agree with TRBD2. CDR1 and CDR2 from the germline V gene are SGHRS and YFSETQ. The J segment lost 1 base and the V segment lost 3 bases, leaving 4 bases of the junction unmatched. The CDR3 spans 16 residues. The CDR3 protein is CASSWGGVSGANVLTF. CDR3 nucleotide sequence: TGCGCCAGCAGCTGGGGAGGGGTGTCTGGGGCCAACGTCCTGACTTTC.

This chain joins TRBV28 and TRBJ1-3; 7 bases line up with TRBD1. Germline CDR1 is MDHEN and CDR2 is SYDVKM. CDR3 length equals 14 residues. V shed 5 bases, J shed 4 bases, and the junction held 5 bases outside the gene matches. This CDR3 reads CASSPDRVGNTIYF. CDR3 DNA sequence: TGTGCCAGCAGTCCCGACAGGGTAGGAAACACCATATATTTT.

This chain uses TRBV6-4 with TRBJ2-1; 7 nucleotides match TRBD2. V dropped 2 bases and J dropped 5; count of bases not matched to a gene: 9. The germline V gene encodes CDR1 MRHNA and CDR2 SNTAGT. The CDR3 consists of 16 residues. Here the CDR3 DNA reads TGTGCCAGCAGTGACACTCCCCAGGGAGGGCACAATGAGCAGTTCTTC. Amino acids: CASSDTPQGGHNEQFF.

The chain has TRBV7-2 and TRBJ2-3, with TRBD2 matching over 9 bases. V was pared by 4 bases and J by 5 bases, with 10 bases of the junction left unmatched. This CDR3 has 16 amino acids. CDR1 and CDR2 from the germline V gene are SGHTA and FQGNSA. The CDR3 loop reads CASSSFGGGAIDTQYF. Written as DNA, the CDR3 is TGTGCCAGCAGCTCCTTCGGCGGGGGGGCTATAGATACGCAGTATTTT.

The chain employs TRBV11-2 and TRBJ1-2; 7 positions agree with TRBD1. Trimming cost V 4 bases and J 5 bases; bases outside gene matches: 4. Germline loops: CDR1 SGHAT, CDR2 FQNNGV. This CDR3 has 13 amino acids. For the CDR3, the DNA is TGTGCCAGCAGCTCGACAGGGTCGTATGGCTACACCTTC. Its translation: CASSSTGSYGYTF.

This chain uses TRBV6-5 with TRBJ1-3; D remains unclear. This CDR3 contains 12 residues. Germline V gene data show CDR1 as MNHEY and CDR2 as SVGAGI. Trimming removed 7 bases from V and 0 bases from J, with 4 bases in between. In nucleotides, the CDR3 is TGTGCCAGCACCTCCTCTGGAAACACCATATATTTT. Encoded protein: CASTSSGNTIYF.

The chain uses TRBV6-6 and TRBJ1-5; D might be TRBD1 (6 bases). This CDR3 has 14 amino acids. From germline, CDR1 is MNHNY and CDR2 SVGAGI (reference sequence). V shed 7 bases and J shed 5 bases, with 15 bases lying between them. This CDR3 reads CASNLQGFDQPQHF. CDR3 in DNA: TGTGCCAGCAATCTACAGGGTTTCGATCAGCCCCAGCATTTT.

The chain carries TRBV6-6 and TRBJ1-6, with D maybe TRBD1 (6 bases). Germline CDR1 and CDR2: MNHNY and SVGAGI (reference sequence). This CDR3 spans 16 amino acids. Trimming removed 6 bases at V and 6 bases at J, with 18 bases between. CDR3 in DNA: TGTGCCAGCAGGACCCGGGACACTTCAACTAATTCACCCCTCCACTTT. It translates to CASRTRDTSTNSPLHF.

This chain connects TRBV5-6 to TRBJ2-3; 7 bases align to TRBD1. The CDR3 runs 13 residues. Germline V CDR1 and CDR2: SGHDT, YYEEEE. With V trimmed by 3 bases and J by 5 bases, 3 bases remained unmatched. Written as DNA, the CDR3 is TGTGCCAGCAGCTCGACAGGGATAGATACGCAGTATTTT. Translation gives CASSSTGIDTQYF.

The rearrangement links TRBV28 to TRBJ2-5; weak D call: TRBD2 (5 bases). This CDR3 is built from 14 residues. Trimming pared 3 bases from V and 5 bases from J, leaving 13 bases between. CDR1 and CDR2 (germline): MDHEN, SYDVKM. The CDR3 sequence is CASSLLGWEETQYF. Written as DNA, the CDR3 is TGTGCCAGCAGTTTGCTGGGGTGGGAGGAGACCCAGTACTTC.

V usage is TRBV18 and J usage is TRBJ1-2; D remains unclear. CDR3 size: 15 residues. The ends were cut back, 8 bases at V and 2 bases at J, with 18 bases in the middle. CDR1 KGHSH and CDR2 LQKENI come from the germline V gene. This chain's CDR3 is CASPPSGEGNYGYTF. The CDR3 region has the DNA TGTGCCAGCCCCCCCTCTGGTGAGGGAAACTATGGCTACACCTTC.

J is TRBJ1-4 and V is TRBV28; D possibly corresponds to TRBD1 (6 bases). The CDR3 loop spans 16 amino acids. Germline CDR1 is MDHEN and CDR2 is SYDVKM. V lost 5 bases, J lost 8 bases, and 21 bases lay in between. The CDR3 coding sequence is TGTGCCAGCAGTACCCCTGGGACACCCGGGAGGGAAAAACTGTTTTTT. This codes for CASSTPGTPGREKLFF.

The chain recombines TRBV9 with TRBJ2-1, with D tentatively TRBD2 (5 bases). The CDR3 is 16 residues long. Germline V CDR1 and CDR2: SGDLS, YYNGEE. Trimming cost V 0 bases and J 2 bases, with 12 bases left between them. The CDR3 spells CASSVVGGSAYNEQFF. The DNA of the CDR3 is TGTGCCAGCAGCGTAGTGGGTGGGAGCGCCTACAATGAGCAGTTCTTC.

The chain recombines TRBV5-1 with TRBJ2-2, with D maybe TRBD2 (5 bases). Trimming pared 2 bases from V and 1 base from J, leaving 6 bases between. CDR1 and CDR2 from the germline V gene are SGHRS and YFSETQ. The CDR3 is made up of 14 amino acids. CDR3 region: CASSFRENTGELFF. In nucleotides, the CDR3 is TGCGCCAGCAGCTTCCGGGAGAACACCGGGGAGCTGTTTTTT.

The genes are TRBV25-1 and TRBJ2-7; 8 bases align to TRBD2. The CDR3 has 15 residues. After removal of 1 base from V and 5 bases from J, the junction contained 7 bases not matched to a gene. The germline CDR1 and CDR2 sequences are MGHDK and SYGVNS. The CDR3 here is CASSEWGLELNEQYF. The CDR3 region has the DNA TGTGCCAGCAGTGAATGGGGACTAGAGTTGAACGAGCAGTACTTC.

The rearrangement joins TRBV6-5 to TRBJ1-6; D unresolved. V shed 6 bases and J shed 10 bases, with 13 bases lying between them. The CDR3 sequence is 13 residues long. The germline CDR1 and CDR2 sequences are MNHEY and SVGAGI. The CDR3 DNA reads TGTGCCAGCAGAGACATGGTACCCTCACCCCTCCACTTT. It translates to CASRDMVPSPLHF.

This chain links TRBV9 with TRBJ1-1; D uncertain. The germline V gene encodes CDR1 SGDLS and CDR2 YYNGEE. Deletions cut 0 bases from V and 0 bases from J, with 3 bases between. This CDR3 is 13 amino acids long. CDR3 sequence reads: CASSVAVNTEAFF. The DNA for the CDR3 is TGTGCCAGCAGCGTAGCAGTGAACACTGAAGCTTTCTTT.

The rearrangement uses TRBV5-6 and TRBJ1-5; possible D gene TRBD1, 5 bases. This CDR3 spans 15 amino acids. Trimming removed 4 bases at V and 0 bases at J, with 11 bases between. The V gene's germline CDR1 is SGHDT and CDR2 YYEEEE. The CDR3 loop is CASSAGPFSNQPQHF. The DNA of the CDR3 is TGTGCCAGCAGCGCGGGACCGTTTAGCAATCAGCCCCAGCATTTT.

The chain is built from TRBV5-1 and TRBJ1-2, with 11 bases identical to TRBD1. The CDR3 contains 13 residues. From germline, CDR1 is SGHRS and CDR2 YFSETQ. The junction had 4 bases not matched to a gene; V was cut back by 4 bases and J by 8 bases. The CDR3 is CASSPGQGEGYTF. DNA of the CDR3: TGCGCCAGCAGCCCGGGACAGGGGGAGGGCTACACCTTC.

The chain is built from TRBV4-1 and TRBJ2-1, with 11 positions matching TRBD2. The CDR3 has 18 amino acids. V gave up 4 bases and J gave up 6 bases; unmatched junction bases: 14. CDR1 and CDR2 from the germline V gene are MGHRA and YSYEKL. The CDR3 sequence is CASSRRGDASGRSNEQFF. The CDR3 nucleotides are TGCGCCAGCAGCCGCAGAGGGGACGCTAGCGGGAGGTCCAATGAGCAGTTCTTC.

The chain is built from TRBV6-1 and TRBJ2-5, with D tentatively TRBD1 (5 bases). V was pared by 8 bases and J by 5 bases, with 21 bases between. The CDR3 extends over 15 amino acids. CDR1 is MNHNS, CDR2 SASEGT, per germline. CDR3 residues: CASFQGVQSGETQYF. CDR3 DNA: TGTGCCAGCTTCCAAGGGGTTCAGTCAGGGGAGACCCAGTACTTC.

The chain joins TRBV6-1 to TRBJ2-7; D perhaps matches TRBD2 (7 bases). Germline CDR1 and CDR2: MNHNS and SASEGT. The CDR3 runs 13 residues. Trimming pared 11 bases from V and 6 bases from J, leaving 20 bases between. The CDR3 nucleotides are TGTGCCGGGGGGGGGCAGGGAATTCTCGAGCAGTACTTC. This gives the protein CAGGGQGILEQYF.

The chain employs TRBV6-6 and TRBJ2-7; D is uncertain. Germline loops: CDR1 MNHNY, CDR2 SVGAGI (reference sequence). This CDR3 spans 13 amino acids. The ends were cut back, 3 bases at V and 4 bases at J, with 10 bases in the middle. The CDR3 nucleotides read TGTGCCAGCAGTTATTTGCGCCGATACGAGCAGTACTTC. Encoded protein: CASSYLRRYEQYF.

Comment on this clone: This sample includes further DNA sequences coding for the same CDR3. The rearrangement joins TRBV28 to TRBJ1-5; maybe TRBD1 (5 bases). The ends were cut back, 6 bases at V and 11 bases at J, with 14 bases in the middle. Germline V CDR1 and CDR2: MDHEN, SYDVKM. The CDR3 spans 12 residues. CDR3 sequence (DNA): TGTGCCAGCAGAGATACCCGACAGTCCCAGCATTTT. Protein product: CASRDTRQSQHF.

The chain links TRBV7-6 to TRBJ1-6, with 7 bases identical to TRBD1. The germline CDR1 and CDR2 sequences are SGHVS and FNYEAQ. The CDR3 runs 15 residues. V lost 1 base and J lost 7; bases outside the gene matches: 4. The CDR3 protein is CASSLGGQINSPLHF. In nucleotides, the CDR3 is TGTGCCAGCAGCTTAGGGGGACAGATAAATTCACCCCTCCACTTT.

The genes are TRBV7-2 and TRBJ1-2, with D possibly being TRBD1 (6 bases). V dropped 4 bases and J dropped 7 bases, with 13 bases sitting between them. The germline V gene encodes CDR1 SGHTA and CDR2 FQGNSA. This CDR3 has 13 amino acids. The CDR3: CASSSHRESGYTF. The CDR3 nucleotides are TGTGCCAGCAGCTCACACAGGGAGTCTGGCTACACCTTC.

The chain joins TRBV28 to TRBJ1-1; D perhaps matches TRBD1 (6 bases). CDR1 and CDR2 from the germline V gene are MDHEN and SYDVKM. The CDR3 consists of 15 residues. V was pared by 3 bases and J by 2 bases, with 13 bases between. DNA of the CDR3: TGTGCCAGCAGTTTCACGCGGGGGCGCAACACTGAAGCTTTCTTT. Translation: CASSFTRGRNTEAFF.